A selection of T cell receptor beta chains follows, all from one sample in a study of CD8+ T cells in alopecia areata. The method was immunoSEQ multiplex PCR; TCRdb's version includes in-frame clones alone and lacks a portion of them. The sample lists almost 250,000 clones, around 67% occurring once. Sequenced here: CD4+ T cells sorted from blood, sampled at week 0. These receptors originate from a human donor with alopecia areata. The CDR3 runs from the conserved cysteine through the conserved F or W. The order of the fields is J gene, V gene, clone size, D gene, CDR3 DNA, CDR3 protein. The D gene is left open where the match is weak. Clone sizes are given selectively: once, few, many, or a class where the clone is expanded.

>TRBJ2-2|TRBV5-1|NA|TRBD2
TGCGCCAGCAAGCGGGGGCCGGTCACCGGGGAGCTGTTTTTT
CASKRGPVTGELFF
>TRBJ2-1|TRBV5-1|NA|NA
TGCGCCAGCAGCTTGGGCAGCAATGAGCAGTTCTTC
CASSLGSNEQFF
>TRBJ1-2|TRBV29-1|NA|NA
TGCAGCGCCGGGGTACAGGATAACTATGGCTACACCTTC
CSAGVQDNYGYTF
>TRBJ1-2|TRBV20-1|NA|NA
TGCAGTGCTAGAGATGACTATGGCTACACCTTC
CSARDDYGYTF
>TRBJ2-2|TRBV2|NA|NA
TGTGCCAGCAGTGAAGCGGGGGACACCGGGGAGCTGTTTTTT
CASSEAGDTGELFF
>TRBJ1-5|TRBV6-5|few|NA
TGTGCCAGCAGTTACTCGGGGCCCGGGGGAGGTCAGCCCCAGCATTTT
CASSYSGPGGGQPQHF
>TRBJ2-1|TRBV18|NA|NA
TGTGCCAGCTCACCACTTCGATCCGACAGAGACAATGAGCAGTTCTTC
CASSPLRSDRDNEQFF
>TRBJ1-3|TRBV30|NA|NA
TGTGCCTGGAATCCGGTCGCCTCTGGAAACACCATATATTTT
CAWNPVASGNTIYF
>TRBJ1-2|TRBV20-1|NA|NA
TGCAGTGCTGGGGACATCTATGGCTACACCTTC
CSAGDIYGYTF
>TRBJ2-5|TRBV30|NA|TRBD2
TGTGCCTGGAGTGAACTAGCGGGGGCGGACGGCCAGTACTTC
CAWSELAGADGQYF
>TRBJ1-2|TRBV29-1|NA|NA
TGCAGCGTTGCAGAGATCTATGGCTACACCTTC
CSVAEIYGYTF
>TRBJ1-4|TRBV2|NA|TRBD1
TGTGCCAGCACCCCGGGACAGGGGTCCGAAAAACTGTTTTTT
CASTPGQGSEKLFF
>TRBJ2-3|TRBV10-3|NA|NA
TGTGCCATCAGTGGACGGGGGCCGGACACAGATACGCAGTATTTT
CAISGRGPDTDTQYF
>TRBJ1-2|TRBV30|once|TRBD1
TGTGCCTGGAGTACCCAGGGGGCTGCGTATGGCTACACCTTC
CAWSTQGAAYGYTF
>TRBJ1-1|TRBV30|NA|NA
TGTGCCTGGAGTGTCGGAGGGTTGAACACTGAAGCTTTCTTT
CAWSVGGLNTEAFF
>TRBJ2-7|TRBV11-2|NA|NA
TGTGCCAGCAGCCTACAGGCTTGGACCTACGAGCAGTACTTC
CASSLQAWTYEQYF
>TRBJ2-2|TRBV30|NA|NA
TGTGCCTGGAGCCCGGGGAACGGGGAGCTGTTTTTT
CAWSPGNGELFF
>TRBJ1-5|TRBV7-2|few|TRBD1
TGTGCCAGCAGCCTAGGACAGGGCAACAATCAGCCCCAGCATTTT
CASSLGQGNNQPQHF
>TRBJ1-2|TRBV29-1|NA|NA
TGCAGCGTTGCGCGATATGGCTACACCTTC
CSVARYGYTF
>TRBJ2-5|TRBV5-5|NA|NA
TGTGCCAGCAGCTCCACTCAGAGGACCCAGTACTTC
CASSSTQRTQYF
>TRBJ1-5|TRBV29-1|NA|NA
TGCAGCGTTATACAGGGAAGTCAGCCCCAGCATTTT
CSVIQGSQPQHF
>TRBJ2-7|TRBV5-1|NA|TRBD1
TGCGCCAGCAGCGACCGGGACAGAGGACCCTACGAGCAGTACTTC
CASSDRDRGPYEQYF
>TRBJ1-2|TRBV29-1|NA|TRBD1
TGCAGCGTCACCGGACAGGGGAACTATGGCTACACCTTC
CSVTGQGNYGYTF
>TRBJ1-6|TRBV27|few|NA
TGTGCCAGCAGCCAAACGAGTGGGGCACCCCTCCACTTT
CASSQTSGAPLHF
>TRBJ2-1|TRBV18|once|NA
TGTGCCAGCTCCGGGACGCCGGGAGATGAGCAGTTCTTC
CASSGTPGDEQFF
>TRBJ2-5|TRBV5-1|few|NA
TGCGCCAGCAGCTTGGGAGGATCCCCACTCCAAGAGACCCAGTACTTC
CASSLGGSPLQETQYF
>TRBJ1-2|TRBV5-1|NA|TRBD1
TGCGCCAGCAGCTCAACAGGGGGCAGTTATGGCTACACCTTC
CASSSTGGSYGYTF
>TRBJ1-3|TRBV12-5|NA|NA
TGTGCTAGTGGTTCGGACCCAGGGAACACCATATATTTT
CASGSDPGNTIYF
>TRBJ1-2|TRBV15|NA|TRBD1
TGTGCCACCAGCAGACGCGGGACAGGGGATGGCTACACCTTC
CATSRRGTGDGYTF
>TRBJ2-3|TRBV14|NA|TRBD2
TGTGCCAGCCCGGGACTAGCAGGCACAGATACGCAGTATTTT
CASPGLAGTDTQYF
>TRBJ2-3|TRBV7-7|NA|TRBD1
TGTGCTAGCAGCCATACAGACACAGGGGGCGGCTTTACGCAGTATTTT
CASSHTDTGGGFTQYF
>TRBJ2-7|TRBV10-3|NA|TRBD1
TGTGCCATCGGGCAGGGGGACTACGAGCAGTACTTC
CAIGQGDYEQYF
>TRBJ2-1|TRBV7-3|NA|TRBD1
TGTGCCAGCAGCCCCGGACAGGGGAATTACAATGAGCAGTTCTTC
CASSPGQGNYNEQFF
>TRBJ2-6|TRBV5-6|NA|NA
TGTGCCAGCAGCTTGACAGGGCCAGGGGCCAACGTCCTGACTTTC
CASSLTGPGANVLTF
>TRBJ2-5|TRBV30|NA|NA
TGTGCCTGGAGTGAAGGGGGATCCCAAGAGACCCAGTACTTC
CAWSEGGSQETQYF
>TRBJ1-5|TRBV7-2|NA|NA
TGTGCCAGCAGCTTAGATATTACCCGGGGCGGGAATCAGCCCCAGCATTTT
CASSLDITRGGNQPQHF
>TRBJ2-7|TRBV14|NA|NA
TGTGCCAGCAGCCAAGAGTCGGCAGGACCCTACGAGCAGTACTTC
CASSQESAGPYEQYF
>TRBJ1-6|TRBV6-5|few|NA
TGTGCCAGCTCGGGGGGAAGCTCCTATAATTCACCCCTCCACTTT
CASSGGSSYNSPLHF
>TRBJ2-2|TRBV9|few|NA
TGTGCCAGCAGCATGACAGGGAACACCGGGGAGCTGTTTTTT
CASSMTGNTGELFF
>TRBJ2-3|TRBV7-9|NA|NA
TGTGCCAGCAGCCCTTGGACAGTAGGGGATACGCAGTATTTT
CASSPWTVGDTQYF
>TRBJ1-2|TRBV5-1|few|NA
TGCGCCAGCAGCTTGGCCACGCCGGCCTATGGCTACACCTTC
CASSLATPAYGYTF
>TRBJ1-2|TRBV30|NA|NA
TGTGCCTGGAGTCGAGGTCAGACCTATGGCTACACCTTC
CAWSRGQTYGYTF
>TRBJ2-2|TRBV30|NA|NA
TGTGCCTGGAGAGTCAGGGCTACCGGGGAGCTGTTTTTT
CAWRVRATGELFF
>TRBJ2-1|TRBV5-4|few|NA
TGTGCCAGCGGACCGGGCGACTTTATGCATGAGCAGTTCTTC
CASGPGDFMHEQFF
>TRBJ1-5|TRBV5-1|few|TRBD1
TGCGCCAGCAGCCCCGACAGGGGGGATCAGCCCCAGCATTTT
CASSPDRGDQPQHF
>TRBJ2-5|TRBV21-1|few|NA
TGTGCCAGCAGCAAAGGAGATTGGCAGGGGGCCAAAGAGACCCAGTACTTC
CASSKGDWQGAKETQYF
>TRBJ2-5|TRBV7-9|NA|TRBD1
TGTGCCAGCAGCTCAGGGACAGGGGGCCAAGAGACCCAGTACTTC
CASSSGTGGQETQYF
>TRBJ2-3|TRBV5-4|NA|NA
TGTGCCAGCAGCACAGATACAGATACGCAGTATTTT
CASSTDTDTQYF
>TRBJ1-2|TRBV5-6|NA|NA
TGTGCCAGCAGCCCCCAGGGGAATGGCTACACCTTC
CASSPQGNGYTF
>TRBJ2-2|TRBV29-1|NA|NA
TGCAGCGCTGACAGGAGCACCGGGGAGCTGTTTTTT
CSADRSTGELFF
>TRBJ2-5|TRBV7-2|NA|NA
TGTGCCAGCAGCGACCGCCTCCAAGAGACCCAGTACTTC
CASSDRLQETQYF
>TRBJ1-2|TRBV15|few|TRBD1
TGTGCCACCAGACCTGGACAGGGCAACTATGGCTACACCTTC
CATRPGQGNYGYTF
>TRBJ1-2|TRBV29-1|NA|NA
TGCAGCGTTGAAGAGCGGGTCGGAGGCTACACCTTC
CSVEERVGGYTF
>TRBJ2-3|TRBV5-4|NA|NA
TGTGCCAGCAGCTACCCAGGGCTGACAAATACGCAGTATTTT
CASSYPGLTNTQYF
>TRBJ2-7|TRBV6-5|NA|TRBD1
TGTGCCAGCAGTTCCCCGACAGGGTACGAGCAGTACTTC
CASSSPTGYEQYF
>TRBJ1-3|TRBV2|once|NA
TGTGCCAGCAAAAAACCCTCTGGAAACACCATATATTTT
CASKKPSGNTIYF
>TRBJ1-1|TRBV6-5|NA|TRBD1
TGTGCCAGCAGTCGACAGGGGTGGGACACTGAAGCTTTCTTT
CASSRQGWDTEAFF